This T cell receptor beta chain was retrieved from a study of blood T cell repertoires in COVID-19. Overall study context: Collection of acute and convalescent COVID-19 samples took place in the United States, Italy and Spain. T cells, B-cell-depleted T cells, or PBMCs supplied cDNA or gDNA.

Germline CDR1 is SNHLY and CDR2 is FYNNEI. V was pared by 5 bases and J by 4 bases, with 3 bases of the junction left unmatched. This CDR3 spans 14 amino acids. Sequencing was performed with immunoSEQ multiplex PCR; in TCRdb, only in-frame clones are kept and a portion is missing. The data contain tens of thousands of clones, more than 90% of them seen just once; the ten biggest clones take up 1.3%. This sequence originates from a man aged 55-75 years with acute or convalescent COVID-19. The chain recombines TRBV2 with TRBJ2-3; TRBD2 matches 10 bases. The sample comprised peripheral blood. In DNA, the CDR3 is TGTGCCAGCAGTTCCAGCGGGGGGGCAGATACGCAGTATTTT. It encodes CASSSSGGADTQYF.